This T cell receptor beta chain was recovered during a study of molecular identifiers for immune sequencing clone quantification. Study as a whole: In replicates, RNA taken from approximately 22,000 or 94,000 naive CD8 cells was divided five ways, and four portions underwent sequencing.

Germline V gene lookup returns CDR1 SGDLS and CDR2 YYNGEE. This CDR3 region has 15 residues. V was pared by 5 bases and J by 0 bases, with 5 bases of the junction left unmatched. Notes on this clonotype: Its antigen is not known. The CDR3 end shows no conserved phenylalanine or tryptophan, and so a read error is likely.

Findings of the study overall: In naive cells, clones above 20 RNA copies held under 1% of molecules, whereas in effector cells they held over 97%.

Libraries of naive CD8 cells were prepared from around 20,000 to 1,000,000 sorted cells using 10%, 30% or 50% RNA. The authors built bulk TCR libraries by previously described methods with listed TCR primers. A single record per CDR3 protein comes from TCRdb applying MiXCR to the PCR reads. The sample records over 70,000 distinct CDR3 sequences, around a quarter being singletons. This TCR came from a human donor in good health. Some libraries in this study had Jurkat cell RNA spiked in. This chain connects TRBV9 to TRBJ2-3; 8 nucleotides align to TRBD1. Sequencing used naive CD8+ T cells from blood, with Jurkat cell RNA spiked in. Noted subset: FACS-sorted CD8+CD4-CCR7+CD45RA+ naive T cells. The CDR3 DNA reads TGTGCCAGCAGAAGACAGGGGTCGAGCACAGATACGCAGTATCTT. Its translation is CASRRQGSSTDTQYL.